This TCR beta chain was captured by sequencing in a study of blood T cell repertoires in COVID-19. Study summary: Some COVID-19 samples were acute and others convalescent; all came from the United States, Italy and Spain. Nucleic acid was either cDNA or gDNA, and it came from T cells, B-cell-depleted T cells, or PBMCs.

Original analysis: Estimation of nucleated cell counts was performed using reference gene primer amplification. Using immunoSEQ multiplex PCR, the repertoire was profiled, and TCRdb retains in-frame clones only, with some absent. D and trimming come from the DNA, and the V and J calls and clone size come from that table. The sample has a few hundred thousand clones; over 80% are singletons. Trimming removed 6 bases from V and 8 bases from J; junction bases left unmatched: 7. CDR1 is SGHAT and CDR2 is FQNNGV in the germline V gene. The CDR3 has 12 residues. The J gene is TRBJ2-7, the V gene TRBV11-2, with 7 bases that match TRBD2. The sample comprised peripheral blood. The TCR comes from a man between 60 and 75 years old who had recovered from COVID-19. The CDR3 protein is CASRGRGSQQYF. Here the CDR3 DNA reads TGTGCCAGCAGGGGGCGGGGGTCGCAGCAGTACTTC.